The sequence of this TCR beta chain was determined in a study of T cell responses to AZD1222 COVID-19 vaccine. Regarding the study as a whole: The study sampled repertoires only after the peak T cell response. Increased Spike-specific TCR breadth and depth were observed after two AZD1222 doses. Among spike-specific TCRs, nearly half reportedly target unmutated variant regions.

Measured with immunoSEQ multiplex PCR; TCRdb has only the in-frame clones, and not every one. The profile shows 110,000 or so clones, about 85% of them singletons. Pooled samples include second doses given at about 4 or 12 weeks. Germline assignment: CDR1 DFQATT and CDR2 SNEGSKA (reference sequence). The CDR3 contains 11 residues. J gave up 12 bases and V 6 bases, and 5 bases lay outside the gene matches. About this clone: Antigen specificity is unknown.

The input for sequencing was peripheral blood, taken 28 days after the second AZD1222 dose. The TCR was taken from an adult who received the AZD1222 COVID-19 vaccine. The chain combines TRBV20-1 with TRBJ1-5; 10 nucleotides align to TRBD1. In nucleotides, the CDR3 is TGCAGTGCGAGGGACAGGGGAGTCCAGCATTTT. Translation gives CSARDRGVQHF.